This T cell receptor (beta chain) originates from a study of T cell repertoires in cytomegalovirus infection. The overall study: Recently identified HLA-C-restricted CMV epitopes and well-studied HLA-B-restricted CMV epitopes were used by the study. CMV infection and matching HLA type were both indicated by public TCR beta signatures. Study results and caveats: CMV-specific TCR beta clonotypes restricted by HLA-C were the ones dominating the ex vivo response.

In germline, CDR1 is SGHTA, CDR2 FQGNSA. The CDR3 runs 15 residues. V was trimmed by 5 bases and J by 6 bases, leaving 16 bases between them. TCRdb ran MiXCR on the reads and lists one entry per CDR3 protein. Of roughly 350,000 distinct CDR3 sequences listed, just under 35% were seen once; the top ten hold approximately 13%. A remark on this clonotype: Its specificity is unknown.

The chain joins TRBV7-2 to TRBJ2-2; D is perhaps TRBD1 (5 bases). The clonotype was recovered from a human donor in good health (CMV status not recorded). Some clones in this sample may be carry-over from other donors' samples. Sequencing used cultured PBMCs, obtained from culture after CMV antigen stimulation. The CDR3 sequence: CASSPHTPGSGELFF. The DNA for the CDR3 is TGTGCCAGCAGCCCTCACACGCCAGGGTCCGGGGAGCTGTTTTTT.